The clone carrying this T cell receptor (beta chain) occurred a few times. Additional DNA sequences in this sample encode the identical CDR3. This record comes from a study of blood T cell repertoires in COVID-19. Per germline, CDR1 MNHEY and CDR2 SVGEGT. The CDR3 sequence is 13 residues long. V lost 5 bases and J 1 base, leaving 8 bases between the germline ends. In the study's own analysis: Nucleated cell number was recorded as an estimate derived from reference gene primer amplification. Profiling relied on immunoSEQ multiplex PCR, and the TCRdb table lists in-frame clones only, not all of them. Clonal size and the V and J genes are those of that table, whereas D and trimming came from the DNA. This table holds about 220,000 clones, 83% found once. Membership in each cohort depended on participant-reported clinical history.

The clonotype comes from a woman aged 45-65 years who had been exposed to COVID-19. The genes are TRBV6-2 or TRBV6-3 and TRBJ1-1; D is unclear. What was sequenced was PBMCs or T cells enriched from blood (not recorded which). The CDR3 protein is CASSLTENTEAFF. The DNA for the CDR3 is TGTGCCAGCAGTCTCACAGAGAACACTGAAGCTTTCTTT.